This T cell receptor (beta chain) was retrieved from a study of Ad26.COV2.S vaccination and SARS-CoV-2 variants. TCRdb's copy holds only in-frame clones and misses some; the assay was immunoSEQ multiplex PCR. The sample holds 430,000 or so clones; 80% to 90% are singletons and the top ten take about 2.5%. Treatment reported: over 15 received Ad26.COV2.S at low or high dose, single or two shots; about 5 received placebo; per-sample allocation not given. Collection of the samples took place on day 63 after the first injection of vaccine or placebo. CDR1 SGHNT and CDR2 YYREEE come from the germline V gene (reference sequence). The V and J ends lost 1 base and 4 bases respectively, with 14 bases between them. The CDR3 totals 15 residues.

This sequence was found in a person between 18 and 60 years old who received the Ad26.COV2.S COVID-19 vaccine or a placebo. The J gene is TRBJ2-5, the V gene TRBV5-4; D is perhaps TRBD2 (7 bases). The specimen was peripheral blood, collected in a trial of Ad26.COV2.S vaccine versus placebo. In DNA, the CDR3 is TGTGCCAGCAGCTTGAATCCCGGGGGGCGAGAGACCCAGTACTTC. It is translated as CASSLNPGGRETQYF.